These 16 T cell receptor beta chains were all obtained from the same sample, sequenced in a study of blood T cell repertoires in COVID-19. TCRdb's table, derived via immunoSEQ multiplex PCR, lists solely in-frame clones and lacks some. The sample yields over 150,000 clones, less than 95% seen once. Sequencing was performed on peripheral blood. These receptors originate from a man aged 50-59 years with acute or convalescent COVID-19.

The chain employs TRBV10-3 and TRBJ2-7; D is possibly TRBD2 (6 bases). The CDR3 loop spans 15 amino acids. In germline, CDR1 is ENHRY, CDR2 SYGVKD. V shed 0 bases and J shed 2 bases, with 11 bases lying between them. The CDR3 DNA is TGTGCCATCAGTGAGTCAGGACTAACTACCTACGAGCAGTACTTC. Translating gives CAISESGLTTYEQYF.

This chain links TRBV11-2 with TRBJ1-1; D uncertain. The CDR3 is made up of 13 amino acids. Germline lookup yields CDR1 SGHAT and CDR2 FQNNGV. V lost 5 bases and J 1 base, leaving 8 bases between the germline ends. This CDR3 is CASSKSGNTEAFF. The CDR3 DNA reads as TGTGCCAGCAGCAAGTCGGGGAACACTGAAGCTTTCTTT.

The chain couples TRBV2 to TRBJ2-3, with 11 bases matching TRBD1. CDR3 size: 17 residues. Losses at the gene ends were 1 base for V and 4 bases for J; bases not matched to a gene: 7. The germline V gene encodes CDR1 SNHLY and CDR2 FYNNEI. In DNA form, the CDR3 reads TGTGCCAGCAGTGAAGACCGGGACAGGGGGTCCCCAGATACGCAGTATTTT. Encoded protein: CASSEDRDRGSPDTQYF.

A few counts support this clone. The chain uses TRBV7-9 and TRBJ1-5; the D is unclear. CDR3 length: 14 residues. Germline lookup yields CDR1 SEHNR and CDR2 FQNEAQ (reference sequence). The ends were cut back, 1 base at V and 2 bases at J, with 6 bases in the middle. CDR3 amino acids: CASSLGQGNQPQHF. The DNA for the CDR3 is TGTGCCAGCAGCTTAGGGCAGGGCAATCAGCCCCAGCATTTT.

This chain uses TRBV3-1 (or the pseudogene TRBV3-2) with TRBJ2-3, with 11 bases fitting TRBD2. Trimming took 5 bases from V and 1 from J; bases not matched to a gene: 5. The CDR3 runs 16 residues. Germline CDR1 and CDR2: LGHDT and YNNKEL (reference sequence). CDR3 bases: TGTGCCAGCAGCGCCTCGGGACTAGCGGGCACAGATACGCAGTATTTT. Its protein product is CASSASGLAGTDTQYF.

The chain's CDR3 is CASSRLRDRDYGYTF. The CDR3 nucleotides read TGTGCCAGTAGCCGCCTCCGGGACAGGGACTATGGCTACACCTTC. V usage is TRBV19 and J usage is TRBJ1-2; 9 positions agree with TRBD1. Germline CDR1 is LNHDA and CDR2 is SQIVND (reference sequence). Trimming at V came to 6 bases and at J to 3 bases, leaving 8 bases not matched to a gene. The CDR3 runs to 15 residues.

V and J are TRBV2 and TRBJ2-5; D gene ambiguous. The CDR3 sequence is 11 residues long. The germline gives CDR1 SNHLY, CDR2 FYNNEI. The V end lost 6 bases, the J end lost 4 bases, and 6 bases lay between the germline ends. The CDR3 region is CASSSSETQYF. The CDR3 DNA is TGTGCCAGCAGCTCCTCAGAGACCCAGTACTTC. Full variable domain (missing parts from reference TRBV2 and TRBJ2-5): EPEVTQTPSHQVTQMGQEVILRCVPISNHLYFYWYRQILGQKVEFLVSFYNNEISEKSEIFDDQFSVERPDGSNFTLKIRSTKLEDSAMYFCASSSSETQYFGPGTRLLVL.

The chain has TRBV9 and TRBJ2-7; tentative D call: TRBD1 (5 bases). Per germline, CDR1 SGDLS and CDR2 YYNGEE. This CDR3 is built from 13 residues. V lost 0 bases and J lost 5, with 9 bases in between. This chain's CDR3 is CASSVDPGNEQYF. Here the CDR3 DNA reads TGTGCCAGCAGCGTAGATCCAGGGAACGAGCAGTACTTC. Using reference TRBV9 and TRBJ2-7 for the parts outside the CDR3, the full variable domain is DSGVTQTPKHLITATGQRVTLRCSPRSGDLSVYWYQQSLDQGLQFLIQYYNGEERAKGNILERFSAQQFPDLHSELNLSSLELGDSALYFCASSVDPGNEQYFGPGTRLTVT.

This clone appeared a single time. The rearrangement uses TRBV6-4 and TRBJ2-3; tentatively, D is TRBD2 (5 bases). The CDR3 is 15 amino acids. The germline V gene has CDR1 MRHNA and CDR2 SNTAGT. V dropped 6 bases and J dropped 3 bases, with 16 bases sitting between them. The CDR3 DNA reads as TGTGCCAGCAGCGACCGGACGGGGTCGACAGATACGCAGTATTTT. Protein sequence: CASSDRTGSTDTQYF.

This clone was found once. This sequence joins TRBV11-2 and TRBJ2-7; TRBD1 matches 9 bases. The CDR3 totals 17 residues. The ends lost 5 bases at V and 2 bases at J; junction bases unmatched: 13. The germline V gene has CDR1 SGHAT and CDR2 FQNNGV. The CDR3 protein is CASSPRRVRTGAYEQYF. CDR3 nucleotides: TGTGCCAGCAGCCCTCGTAGGGTTCGGACAGGGGCCTACGAGCAGTACTTC.

The rearrangement links TRBV28 to TRBJ1-5; 9 positions match TRBD1. The junction had 9 bases not matched to a gene; V was cut back by 5 bases and J by 4 bases. This CDR3 has 16 amino acids. Germline V gives CDR1 MDHEN, CDR2 SYDVKM. Written as DNA, the CDR3 is TGTGCCAGCAGTACCCACGGACAGGGGAAGAATCAGCCCCAGCATTTT. The encoded protein is CASSTHGQGKNQPQHF.

The chain employs TRBV5-1 and TRBJ2-3; 13 bases match TRBD2. The CDR3 totals 17 residues. Unmatched junction bases numbered 6, after V lost 5 bases and J lost 0 bases. The germline gives CDR1 SGHRS, CDR2 YFSETQ. CDR3 region: CASRFGLAGVSTDTQYF. The CDR3 region has the DNA TGCGCCAGCAGATTCGGACTAGCGGGAGTGAGCACAGATACGCAGTATTTT.

This sequence joins TRBV10-2 and TRBJ2-5, with 9 bases matching TRBD1. J was trimmed by 2 bases and V by 0 bases; bases with no gene match: 13. Looked up from germline, CDR1 is WSHSY and CDR2 is SAAADI. The length of the CDR3 is 19 residues. For the CDR3, the DNA is TGCGCCAGCAGTGAGTCAGGGACAGGGAGGTACCTGGGGCAAGAGACCCAGTACTTC. This translates into CASSESGTGRYLGQETQYF.

The CDR3 coding sequence is TGTGCCAGCAGCTTAGTTGACAGGGGGGGGTTGAGCAATCAGCCCCAGCATTTT. Its protein product is CASSLVDRGGLSNQPQHF. The J gene is TRBJ1-5, the V gene TRBV7-9, with 9 bases identical to TRBD1. CDR3 length: 18 residues. V trimming: 1 base; J trimming: 1 base; junction bases outside the gene matches: 8. Germline assignment: CDR1 SEHNR and CDR2 FQNEAQ (reference sequence). The full variable domain, its missing parts supplied by reference TRBV7-9 and TRBJ1-5, is DTGVSQNPRHKITKRGQNVTFRCDPISEHNRLYWYRQTLGQGPEFLTYFQNEAQLEKSRLLSDRFSAERPKGSFSTLEIQRTEQGDSAMYLCASSLVDRGGLSNQPQHFGDGTRLSIL.

The genes are TRBV7-9 and TRBJ2-3; 7 nucleotides match TRBD2. Germline CDR1 is SEHNR and CDR2 is FQNEAQ (reference sequence). V lost 0 bases, J lost 0 bases, and 3 bases stayed unmatched. CDR3 length equals 16 residues. This CDR3 reads CASSLALAASTDTQYF. Written as DNA, the CDR3 is TGTGCCAGCAGCTTAGCGCTAGCGGCTAGCACAGATACGCAGTATTTT.

J is TRBJ2-1 and V is TRBV6-2 or TRBV6-3; perhaps TRBD1 as D (6 bases). Germline values: CDR1 MNHEY, CDR2 SVGEGT. The length of the CDR3 is 15 residues. V was cut by 5 bases and J by 4 bases, with 15 bases left in between. The CDR3 spells CASSASRQGYNEQFF. The CDR3 DNA sequence: TGTGCCAGCAGTGCCTCGCGGCAGGGGTACAATGAGCAGTTCTTC.